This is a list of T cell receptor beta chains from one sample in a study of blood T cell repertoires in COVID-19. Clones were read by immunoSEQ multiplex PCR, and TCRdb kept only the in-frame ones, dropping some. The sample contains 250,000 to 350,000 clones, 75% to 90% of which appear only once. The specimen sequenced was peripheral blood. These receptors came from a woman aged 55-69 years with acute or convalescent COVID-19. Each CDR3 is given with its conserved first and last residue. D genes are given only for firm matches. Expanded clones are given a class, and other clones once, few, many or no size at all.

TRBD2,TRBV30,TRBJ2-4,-,CAPWLAGGGPKNIQYF,TGTGCCCCCTGGCTAGCGGGAGGTGGGCCCAAAAACATTCAGTACTTC
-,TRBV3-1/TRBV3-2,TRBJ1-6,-,CASSPAGGSPLHF,TGTGCCAGCAGCCCAGCGGGGGGATCACCCCTCCACTTT
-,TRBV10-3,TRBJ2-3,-,CAILSGTSTDTQYF,TGTGCCATCCTTAGCGGAACTAGCACAGATACGCAGTATTTT
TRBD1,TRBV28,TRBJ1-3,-,CASSLQGAGNTIYF,TGTGCCAGCAGTCTCCAGGGGGCTGGAAACACCATATATTTT
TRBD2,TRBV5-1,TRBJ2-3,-,CASSLSVGGLYTDTQYF,TGCGCCAGCAGCTTGTCTGTCGGGGGGTTATACACAGATACGCAGTATTTT
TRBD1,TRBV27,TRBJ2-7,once,CASSSPGGAYEQYF,TGTGCCAGCAGTTCTCCAGGGGGTGCCTACGAGCAGTACTTC
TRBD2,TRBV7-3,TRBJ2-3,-,CASSLTSGGRTDTQYF,TGTGCCAGCAGCTTAACTAGCGGGGGTCGCACAGATACGCAGTATTTT
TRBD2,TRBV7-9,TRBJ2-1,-,CASSLGATSGGAFEQFF,TGTGCCAGCAGCTTAGGGGCTACTAGCGGGGGGGCCTTTGAGCAGTTCTTC
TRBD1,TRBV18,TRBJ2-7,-,CASSPTGTGYSYEQYF,TGTGCCAGCTCACCCACCGGGACAGGGTATTCCTACGAGCAGTACTTC
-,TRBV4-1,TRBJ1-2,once,CASSQDSRGGGYTF,TGCGCCAGCAGCCAAGATAGTCGAGGTGGGGGCTACACCTTC
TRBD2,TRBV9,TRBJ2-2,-,CASSVESTSGRTGELFF,TGTGCCAGCAGCGTAGAGTCGACTAGCGGTAGGACCGGGGAGCTGTTTTTT
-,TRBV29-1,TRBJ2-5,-,CSVGTNQQETQYF,TGCAGCGTTGGGACTAACCAACAAGAGACCCAGTACTTC
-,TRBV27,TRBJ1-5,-,CASSFSGYGQPQHF,TGTGCCAGCAGTTTTTCGGGGTACGGTCAGCCCCAGCATTTT
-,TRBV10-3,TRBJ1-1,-,CAISGTALNTEAFF,TGTGCCATCAGTGGGACAGCCTTGAACACTGAAGCTTTCTTT
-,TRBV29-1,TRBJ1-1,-,CSVAREGLNTEAFF,TGCAGCGTTGCGCGGGAGGGGTTGAACACTGAAGCTTTCTTT
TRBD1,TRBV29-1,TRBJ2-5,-,CSGKDRGGVETQYF,TGCAGCGGGAAGGACAGGGGAGGAGTGGAGACCCAGTACTTC
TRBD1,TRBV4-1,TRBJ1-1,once,CASSQGDRVGAFF,TGCGCCAGCAGCCAAGGGGACAGGGTCGGAGCTTTCTTT
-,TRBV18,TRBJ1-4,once,CASSPGQANNEKLFF,TGTGCCAGCTCACCAGGGCAGGCAAACAATGAAAAACTGTTTTTT
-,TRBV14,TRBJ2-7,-,CASSRTGFLVEQYF,TGTGCCAGCAGCCGTACAGGGTTCTTAGTCGAGCAGTACTTC
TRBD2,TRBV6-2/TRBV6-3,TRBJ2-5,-,CASSQLTSGGWETQYF,TGTGCCAGCAGTCAGTTGACTAGCGGGGGCTGGGAGACCCAGTACTTC
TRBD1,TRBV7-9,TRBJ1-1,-,CAAGQGTEAFF,TGTGCCGCTGGACAGGGCACTGAAGCTTTCTTT
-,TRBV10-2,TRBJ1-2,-,CASSERRNYGYTF,TGCGCCAGCAGTGAGAGGAGAAACTATGGCTACACCTTC